Shown below are 31 T cell receptor beta chains from a single sample sequenced in a study of identical twins. Each CDR3 protein gets one entry after TCRdb re-called the 5' RACE reads with MiXCR. The sample has 1.5 million to 2 million distinct CDR3 sequences, under 35% seen once. What was sequenced was cord blood. These receptors all stem from a newborn girl in good health.

This clonotype showed up many times. V usage is TRBV12-3 or TRBV12-4 and J usage is TRBJ2-5, with D perhaps TRBD1 or TRBD2 (7 bases each). The CDR3 is 13 amino acids. Trimming stripped 6 bases from V and 2 bases from J, with 10 bases between. CDR3 region: CASSRGGQETQYF. CDR3 DNA sequence: TGTGCCAGCAGCAGGGGGGGGCAAGAGACCCAGTACTTC.

The chain recombines TRBV3-1 with TRBJ2-3; 9 bases fit TRBD2. CDR3 size: 15 residues. CDR1 LGHDT and CDR2 YNNKEL come from the germline V gene (reference sequence). The J segment lost 7 bases and the V segment lost 6 bases, leaving 11 bases of the junction unmatched. Here the CDR3 DNA reads TGTGCCAGCAGGGCCGGGACTAGCTTAAAAAATACGCAGTATTTT. This gives the protein CASRAGTSLKNTQYF.

The chain has TRBV20-1 and TRBJ2-1; TRBD2 agrees at 7 bases. Germline-derived CDR1 and CDR2 are DFQATT and SNEGSKA (reference sequence). Losses at the gene ends were 5 bases for V and 0 bases for J; bases not matched to a gene: 19. CDR3 length: 19 amino acids. The CDR3 region is CSAPARRGSSLSSYNEQFF. The CDR3 DNA sequence: TGCAGTGCTCCGGCACGGCGGGGGAGCTCTCTCAGCTCCTACAATGAGCAGTTCTTC.

In this sample, this clonotype turned up a few times. V and J are TRBV27 and TRBJ2-7; 8 bases are a match to TRBD2. J lost 2 bases, V lost 4 bases, and 16 bases had no gene match. Per germline, CDR1 MNHEY and CDR2 SMNVEV (reference sequence). The CDR3 has 18 amino acids. CDR3 region: CASSSQLTQVAGTYEQYF. In nucleotides, the CDR3 is TGTGCCAGCAGTTCCCAACTTACCCAGGTAGCGGGAACCTACGAGCAGTACTTC.

V and J are TRBV6-5 and TRBJ1-4; D not resolved. Per the germline V gene, CDR1 is MNHEY and CDR2 is SVGAGI. This CDR3 is built from 12 residues. Between the trimmed V and J ends, which lost 2 bases and 8 bases, there was a span of 6 bases. The chain's CDR3 is CASSYTGEKLFF. The CDR3 nucleotides are TGTGCCAGCAGTTACACCGGGGAAAAACTGTTTTTT.

There are a few counts of this clonotype. The CDR3 coding sequence is TGCAGTGCTCTTTGGGACAGGGGTTACGAGCAGTACTTC. Its translation is CSALWDRGYEQYF. This chain links TRBV20-1 with TRBJ2-7; 10 bases align to TRBD1. Germline V lookup: CDR1 DFQATT, CDR2 SNEGSKA (reference sequence). The J segment lost 4 bases and the V segment lost 5 bases, leaving 5 bases of the junction unmatched. The CDR3 sequence is 13 residues long.

The chain employs TRBV4-2 and TRBJ2-1, with 9 bases identical to TRBD2. Germline V gene sequence: CDR1 LGHNA, CDR2 YNFKEQ. This CDR3 has 14 residues. Unmatched junction bases numbered 5, after V lost 6 bases and J lost 5 bases. The CDR3 loop is CASRQRGANNEQFF. CDR3 DNA sequence: TGTGCCAGCAGGCAGCGGGGGGCCAACAATGAGCAGTTCTTC.

CDR3 loop: CASSPEGLAGLYSYNEQFF. CDR3 bases: TGTGCCAGCAGCCCAGAGGGACTAGCGGGGTTATATTCCTACAATGAGCAGTTCTTC. The chain carries TRBV11-1 and TRBJ2-1; 13 nucleotides match TRBD2. V was pared by 5 bases and J by 1 base, with 11 bases of the junction left unmatched. CDR1 is SGHAT and CDR2 is FQDESV in the germline V gene (reference sequence). This CDR3 comprises 19 residues.

Concerning this clonotype: Its ends do not fully match the called genes, so a read error is possible. V is TRBV24-1 and J is TRBJ2-4, with TRBD1 matching over 7 bases. The CDR3 extends over 15 amino acids. Germline V CDR1 and CDR2: KGHDR, SFDVKD. The CDR3 nucleotides read TGTGCCACCAGTGATTTCAGGGGGACCAAAAACATTCAGCACTTC. As protein: CATSDFRGTKNIQHF.

This clonotype was counted many times. The chain has TRBV4-2 and TRBJ2-5; tentative D call: TRBD2 (6 bases). The CDR3 covers 13 residues. V lost 8 bases, J lost 1 base, and 11 bases lay in between. CDR1 and CDR2 (germline): LGHNA, YNFKEQ. The CDR3 DNA reads as TGTGCCAGCGGCTCGGGACTCCAAGAGACCCAGTACTTC. It is translated as CASGSGLQETQYF.

This clonotype was detected ten times or more. In nucleotides, the CDR3 is TGCAGCGTGGGACAGTTGGACATTCAGTACTTC. Protein sequence: CSVGQLDIQYF. This chain uses TRBV29-1 with TRBJ2-4; TRBD1 matches 7 bases. The germline V gene has CDR1 SQVTM and CDR2 ANQGSEA. The CDR3 totals 11 residues. The junction had 4 bases not matched to a gene; V was cut back by 6 bases and J by 8 bases.

This clonotype was recorded many times. CDR3 sequence (DNA): TGCGCCAGCAGTGATTTTAGCGGGGGGGCCTACGAGCAGTACTTC. Protein: CASSDFSGGAYEQYF. This rearrangement joins TRBV10-2 to TRBJ2-7; 11 bases line up with TRBD2. Germline CDR1 and CDR2: WSHSY and SAAADI. The CDR3 runs to 15 residues. Trimming removed 3 bases from V and 2 bases from J; junction bases left unmatched: 3.

The V call is TRBV7-9, the J call TRBJ1-2; TRBD1 aligns across 9 bases. J gave up 6 bases and V 3 bases, and 11 bases lay outside the gene matches. CDR3 length equals 16 residues. Germline CDR1 SEHNR, CDR2 FQNEAQ (reference sequence). DNA for the CDR3: TGTGCCAGCAGCTTCGCCAGGACAGGGGCAATGGATGGCTACACCTTC. Translated: CASSFARTGAMDGYTF.

The chain is built from TRBV6-6 and TRBJ1-1, with D hard to call. CDR1 is MNHNY, CDR2 SVGAGI, per germline (reference sequence). This CDR3 region has 13 residues. Deletions cut 0 bases from V and 6 bases from J, with 8 bases between. The CDR3 bases are TGTGCCAGCAGTTACTCGGTTCTGTCTGAAGCTTTCTTT. Residues: CASSYSVLSEAFF.

The chain is built from TRBV30 and TRBJ1-2; no clear D. The CDR3 runs 13 residues. V shed 0 bases and J shed 4 bases, with 9 bases lying between them. Germline V CDR1 and CDR2: GTSNPN, SVGIG (reference sequence). The CDR3 nucleotides read TGTGCCTGGAGTGTAGGAGTGGGCTATGGCTACACCTTC. The encoded protein is CAWSVGVGYGYTF.

This clonotype was seen more than once but under ten times. This sequence joins TRBV6-6 and TRBJ2-5, with TRBD2 identical over 14 bases. The CDR3 length is 15 residues. Germline trimming cut 4 bases from V and 13 bases from J; bases unmatched to any gene: 11. CDR1 MNHNY and CDR2 SVGAGI come from the germline V gene (reference sequence). CDR3 residues: CASSSTTSGGARVYF. CDR3 nucleotides: TGTGCCAGCAGTTCGACGACTAGCGGGGGGGCTCGAGTGTACTTC.

This clonotype was counted a few times. V gene TRBV7-9 combines with J gene TRBJ1-1, with TRBD1 matching over 9 bases. CDR1 SEHNR and CDR2 FQNEAQ come from the germline V gene (reference sequence). Trimming took 5 bases from V and 1 from J; bases not matched to a gene: 14. The CDR3 totals 18 residues. CDR3 protein: CASSLNQLRDRENTEAFF. In DNA, the CDR3 is TGTGCCAGCAGCCTAAATCAACTAAGGGACAGGGAGAACACTGAAGCTTTCTTT. Together with reference TRBV7-9 and TRBJ1-1, the CDR3 gives the full variable domain: DTGVSQNPRHKITKRGQNVTFRCDPISEHNRLYWYRQTLGQGPEFLTYFQNEAQLEKSRLLSDRFSAERPKGSFSTLEIQRTEQGDSAMYLCASSLNQLRDRENTEAFFGQGTRLTVV.

CDR3 residues: CASSQGPFKALPRKWTQYF. CDR3 coding DNA: TGCGCCAGCAGCCAAGGTCCATTTAAGGCCCTCCCTCGTAAGTGGACCCAGTACTTC. The rearrangement uses TRBV4-1 and TRBJ2-5, with D hard to call. The CDR3 has 19 amino acids. V was cut by 1 base and J by 7 bases, with 28 bases left in between. CDR1 and CDR2 from the germline V gene are MGHRA and YSYEKL.

This chain joins TRBV21-1 and TRBJ2-7. TRBV21-1 is a listed pseudogene. The CDR3 contains 13 residues. This CDR3 is CASSTSRSYEQYF. The CDR3 nucleotides read TGTGCCAGCAGCACTAGTAGGTCCTACGAGCAGTACTTC.

The rearrangement uses TRBV2 and TRBJ2-7; TRBD2 agrees at 8 bases. Germline CDR1 SNHLY, CDR2 FYNNEI. This CDR3 contains 14 residues. With 8 bases clipped from V and 2 bases from J, the junction kept 8 bases outside the gene matches. The CDR3 loop is CASQSRGGPYEQYF. Written as DNA, the CDR3 is TGTGCCAGCCAATCCCGGGGGGGCCCCTACGAGCAGTACTTC.

This chain connects TRBV12-1 to TRBJ2-7; TRBD1 is the table's D call, not checked against the DNA. TRBV12-1 is noted as a pseudogene. This CDR3 comprises 16 residues. CDR3 bases: TGTGCCAGCACCTGGTCCCCGGCGCCCCAACTATACGAGCAGTACTTC. Its translation is CASTWSPAPQLYEQYF.

V gene TRBV28 combines with J gene TRBJ2-5, with TRBD1 matching 8 bases. CDR1 is MDHEN, CDR2 SYDVKM, per germline. The length of the CDR3 is 16 residues. The V segment lost 3 bases and the J segment 4 bases; nucleotides outside the gene matches: 10. In nucleotides, the CDR3 is TGTGCCAGCAGTTTTCTCCCAGGGGGCGTGGGAGAGACCCAGTACTTC. Protein: CASSFLPGGVGETQYF.

This clonotype appeared many times. J is TRBJ1-6 and V is TRBV13; maybe TRBD1 (5 bases). Trimming removed 5 bases at V and 5 bases at J, with 10 bases between. The CDR3 spans 14 residues. Germline lookup yields CDR1 PRHDT and CDR2 FYEKMQ (reference sequence). The CDR3 region is CASSLRQNNSPLHF. For the CDR3, the DNA is TGTGCCAGCAGCCTTCGACAGAATAATTCACCCCTCCACTTT.

The J gene is TRBJ2-1, the V gene TRBV4-1; the D is unclear. V was trimmed by 1 base and J by 6 bases, leaving 10 bases between them. The CDR3 loop spans 14 amino acids. The germline gives CDR1 MGHRA, CDR2 YSYEKL. CDR3: CASSQVQDSNEQFF. CDR3 nucleotides: TGCGCCAGCAGCCAAGTCCAAGACTCCAATGAGCAGTTCTTC.

This clonotype has just a few counts. This sequence joins TRBV3-1 and TRBJ2-1; D is undetermined. The CDR3 has 17 amino acids. V was trimmed by 0 bases and J by 1 base, leaving 13 bases between them. Germline CDR1 LGHDT, CDR2 YNNKEL (reference sequence). The CDR3 loop is CASSQETRRSSYNEQFF. CDR3 coding DNA: TGTGCCAGCAGCCAAGAGACCCGGAGAAGTTCCTACAATGAGCAGTTCTTC.

The chain carries TRBV9 and TRBJ1-4, with 7 bases aligning to TRBD1. This CDR3 is built from 15 residues. V lost 0 bases and J lost 5; bases outside the gene matches: 4. Germline V lookup: CDR1 SGDLS, CDR2 YYNGEE. The CDR3 sequence: CASSVGQGWNEKLFF. The CDR3 DNA reads as TGTGCCAGCAGCGTAGGACAGGGCTGGAATGAAAAACTGTTTTTT.

The CDR3 sequence is CASSSPSVTGELFF. The CDR3 nucleotides read TGTGCCAGCAGCTCGCCTAGTGTCACCGGGGAGCTGTTTTTT. J is TRBJ2-2 and V is TRBV5-4; D is uncertain. The ends were cut back, 3 bases at V and 4 bases at J, with 10 bases in the middle. The CDR3 loop spans 14 amino acids. Looked up from germline, CDR1 is SGHNT and CDR2 is YYREEE (reference sequence).

The chain uses TRBV12-3 or TRBV12-4 and TRBJ2-1; the match to TRBD2 covers 9 bases. With V trimmed by 6 bases and J by 10 bases, 7 bases remained unmatched. The CDR3 spans 13 residues. This CDR3 is CASSYLLAGEQFF. CDR3 DNA: TGTGCCAGCAGCTACCTTCTAGCGGGAGAGCAGTTCTTC.

The J gene is TRBJ2-1, the V gene TRBV28; TRBD2 matches at 13 bases. CDR1 is MDHEN, CDR2 SYDVKM, per germline. Trimming at V came to 11 bases and at J to 12 bases, leaving 13 bases not matched to a gene. The CDR3 runs to 14 residues. CDR3 nucleotides: TGTGCCGGCCTTCCAGGACTAGCGGGAGAATTGCAGTTCTTC. The encoded protein is CAGLPGLAGELQFF.

This sequence joins TRBV11-2 and TRBJ2-3, with TRBD2 identical over 12 bases. V shed 5 bases and J 2 bases; nucleotides not matched to a gene: 5. Germline-derived CDR1 and CDR2 are SGHAT and FQNNGV. This CDR3 contains 16 residues. For the CDR3, the DNA is TGTGCCAGCAGCCAGAGACTAGCGGGGGCCACAGATACGCAGTATTTT. As protein: CASSQRLAGATDTQYF.

Remarks on this clonotype: A far bigger clonotype differs at one base, so this is likely a read error. The J gene is TRBJ1-5, the V gene TRBV12-3 or TRBV12-4, with no clear D. The CDR3 is 13 residues long. This CDR3 reads CAGSLAGNQPQHF. The CDR3 region has the DNA TGTGCCGGCAGTTTAGCGGGCAATCAGCCCCAGCATTTT.